The source of this TCR beta chain is a study of blood T cell repertoires in COVID-19. Study-wide background: Whether acute or convalescent, the COVID-19 samples came from the United States, Italy and Spain. T cells, B-cell-depleted T cells, or PBMCs supplied cDNA or gDNA.

Authors' processing steps: Estimation of nucleated cell counts relied on the amplification of reference gene primers. Measured with immunoSEQ multiplex PCR; TCRdb has only the in-frame clones, and not every one. The DNA was the basis for D and trimming; V, J and clone size are from that table. The repertoire holds roughly 150,000 clones, 75% to 85% seen once, with about 7% in the top ten. Germline CDR1 is LNHDA and CDR2 is SQIVND (reference sequence). Trimming cost V 3 bases and J 4 bases; bases outside gene matches: 2. The CDR3 length is 14 residues. Material: peripheral blood. This clonotype originated in a woman aged 45-59 years in a cohort sampled during active or convalescent COVID-19. The chain has TRBV19 and TRBJ1-5; 8 bases are a match to TRBD1. The CDR3 DNA is TGTGCCAGTAGTATCAACAGGGGGAATCAGCCCCAGCATTTT. Residues: CASSINRGNQPQHF. Supplemented by reference TRBV19 and TRBJ1-5, the full variable domain reads DGGITQSPKYLFRKEGQNVTLSCEQNLNHDAMYWYRQDPGQGLRLIYYSQIVNDFQKGDIAEGYSVSREKKESFPLTVTSAQKNPTAFYLCASSINRGNQPQHFGDGTRLSIL.